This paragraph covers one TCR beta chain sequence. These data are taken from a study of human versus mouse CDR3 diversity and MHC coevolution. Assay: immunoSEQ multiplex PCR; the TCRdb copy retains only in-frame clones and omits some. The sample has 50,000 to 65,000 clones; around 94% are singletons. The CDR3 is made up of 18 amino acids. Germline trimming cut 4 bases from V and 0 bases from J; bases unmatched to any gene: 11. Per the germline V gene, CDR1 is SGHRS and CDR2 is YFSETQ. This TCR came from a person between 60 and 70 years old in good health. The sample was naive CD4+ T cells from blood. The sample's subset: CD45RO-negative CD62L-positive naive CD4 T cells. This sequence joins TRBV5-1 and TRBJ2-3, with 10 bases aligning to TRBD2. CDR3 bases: TGCGCCAGCAGCCTTTACCCTCGGACTAGCGGTAGCACAGATACGCAGTATTTT. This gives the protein CASSLYPRTSGSTDTQYF.